Sequencing of this T cell receptor beta chain was carried out in a study of T cells and Merkel cell carcinoma outcomes (dated by TCRdb to 2020 to 2022). With regard to the full study: The tumor T-cell repertoire, together with T-cell density, was examined as a predictor of clinical outcome in patients with Merkel cell carcinoma. Overall study outcomes, separate from this receptor: The combination of T-cell repertoire features and T-cell density was reported to predict clinical outcomes in patients with Merkel cell carcinoma.

The library was produced with the immunoSEQ multiplex PCR assay. TCRdb re-hosts the immuneACCESS table, in-frame sequences only. Its copies lack some clones; in the studies checked, an unresolved V gene accounts for under half of them, and the cause for the rest is not known. The sample table contains about 12,000 clones; only one count was recorded for about 95% of them. The top ten clonotypes cover roughly 1% of the sample. V lost 5 bases and J lost 7 bases; the stretch between them is 15 bases long. The CDR3, cysteine through phenylalanine, is 13 amino acids long. Only the CDR3 portion is preserved as DNA: 39 bases, with reading frame beginning at the first base. As encoded in the germline V gene, CDR1 is SGHTA while CDR2 is FQGNSA. Comments on this clone: This receptor's antigen is unknown. Per-nucleotide qualities are absent, and no much larger clonotype sits a single base away.

Samples came from patients with Merkel cell carcinoma. This receptor was obtained from a human donor with Merkel cell carcinoma. The sequence joins TRBV7-2 to TRBJ2-7, and the D gene may be TRBD1, 6 bases matching. Sequencing input: tumor tissue from Merkel cell carcinoma. The CDR3 sequence is CASSPSWGREQYF. The nucleotide sequence is given as TGTGCCAGCAGCCCCTCATGGGGGCGAGAGCAGTACTTC.